The 11 T cell receptor beta chains listed next were all sequenced from one sample in a study of shared clonotypes between healthy human individuals. Naivety among CD8 cells was defined by CD45RO negativity and positive CCR7 selection, thereby excluding terminally differentiated effector memory CD45RA+ cells. Profiled with immunoSEQ multiplex PCR; TCRdb holds only in-frame clones, not every one. The sample has millions of clones; just under 95% are singletons. Sequenced input: naive CD8+ T cells sorted from blood. All receptors come from a man aged 18-30 years in good health.

The V and J genes are TRBV29-1 and TRBJ2-2; 7 positions agree with TRBD1. Germline-derived CDR1 and CDR2 are SQVTM and ANQGSEA. The CDR3 contains 16 residues. V lost 7 bases to trimming and J lost 0 bases; unmatched junction nucleotides: 11. The CDR3 bases are TGCAGCGCCCTTTTTGGGGGACAGCCGAACACCGGGGAGCTGTTTTTT. Protein sequence: CSALFGGQPNTGELFF.

V gene TRBV6-4 combines with J gene TRBJ2-3; D is unresolved. The CDR3 covers 15 residues. The germline gives CDR1 MRHNA, CDR2 SNTAGT. V gave up 2 bases and J gave up 0 bases, with 9 bases separating them. DNA for the CDR3: TGTGCCAGCAGTGACAGGTCGGGTAGCACAGATACGCAGTATTTT. Its translation: CASSDRSGSTDTQYF.

Regarding this clone: The sample contains more than one DNA sequence encoding this CDR3. The chain couples TRBV9 to TRBJ1-1, with 7 bases lining up with TRBD1. The V segment lost 4 bases and the J segment 2 bases; nucleotides outside the gene matches: 2. The CDR3 length is 13 residues. From germline, CDR1 is SGDLS and CDR2 YYNGEE. The CDR3 reads CASSTGVNTEAFF. In DNA, the CDR3 is TGTGCCAGCAGCACAGGGGTTAACACTGAAGCTTTCTTT.

About this clone itself: Additional DNA sequences in this sample encode the identical CDR3. The chain links TRBV6-5 to TRBJ1-5, with D tentatively TRBD1 (5 bases). V was shortened by 2 bases and J by 4 bases, with 6 bases between the two germline ends. The CDR3 sequence is 13 residues long. Germline lookup yields CDR1 MNHEY and CDR2 SVGAGI. CDR3: CASSYEGNQPQHF. The CDR3 DNA reads as TGTGCCAGCAGTTACGAGGGGAATCAGCCCCAGCATTTT.

This chain joins TRBV7-9 and TRBJ2-7; TRBD1 agrees at 8 bases. Germline V gene sequence: CDR1 SEHNR, CDR2 FQNEAQ (reference sequence). The CDR3 is 14 residues long. Trimming took 6 bases from V and 4 from J; bases not matched to a gene: 8. This CDR3 is CASSGQGGRYEQYF. CDR3 bases: TGTGCCAGCAGTGGACAGGGCGGTCGATACGAGCAGTACTTC.

This clone was counted once. The J gene is TRBJ2-7, the V gene TRBV6-1; D uncertain. The CDR3 is 14 amino acids. V was trimmed by 2 bases and J by 0 bases, leaving 8 bases between them. Germline-derived CDR1 and CDR2 are MNHNS and SASEGT. The CDR3 reads CASSEWSSSYEQYF. In nucleotides, the CDR3 is TGTGCCAGCAGTGAATGGAGCTCCTCCTACGAGCAGTACTTC.

As DNA, the CDR3 is TGCGCCAGCAGCCAGGTAATGGGACAGCCTGCCTACGAGCAGTACTTC. Its translation is CASSQVMGQPAYEQYF. J is TRBJ2-7 and V is TRBV4-1, with 7 nucleotides matching TRBD1. The V segment lost 3 bases and the J segment 2 bases; nucleotides outside the gene matches: 10. From germline, CDR1 is MGHRA and CDR2 YSYEKL. This CDR3 region has 16 residues.

In this sample, this clone turned up once. V gene TRBV7-9 combines with J gene TRBJ1-2, with D uncertain. Looked up from germline, CDR1 is SEHNR and CDR2 is FQNEAQ (reference sequence). Trimming left V 5 bases short and J 9 bases short, with 22 bases between. The CDR3 has 15 residues. The CDR3 sequence: CASSLLTEPSISYTF. For the CDR3, the DNA is TGTGCCAGCAGCCTGCTTACAGAACCGTCTATTAGCTACACCTTC.

The rearrangement joins TRBV4-1 to TRBJ2-1, with TRBD1 matching 9 bases. The V gene end was trimmed by 4 bases and the J gene end by 6 bases; junction bases not matched to a gene: 7. The germline V gene has CDR1 MGHRA and CDR2 YSYEKL. This CDR3 spans 15 amino acids. The CDR3 DNA reads as TGCGCCAGCAGCCTAGGGGGGACAGGGAGCAATGAGCAGTTCTTC. It translates to CASSLGGTGSNEQFF.

The V call is TRBV10-1, the J call TRBJ2-1; 9 nucleotides align to TRBD2. The germline gives CDR1 WNHNN, CDR2 SYGVQD (reference sequence). The CDR3 consists of 13 residues. V lost 4 bases to trimming and J lost 7 bases; unmatched junction nucleotides: 2. The CDR3 sequence: CASSVLAGNEQFF. For the CDR3, the DNA is TGCGCCAGCAGTGTGCTAGCGGGGAATGAGCAGTTCTTC.

As to this clone: This sample also contains other DNA sequences that code for the same CDR3. The rearrangement links TRBV9 to TRBJ2-7; 11 bases align to TRBD2. J gave up 4 bases and V 4 bases, and 1 base lay outside the gene matches. Germline CDR1 and CDR2: SGDLS and YYNGEE. This CDR3 region has 13 residues. The CDR3 coding sequence is TGTGCCAGCAGCCCTAGCGGGGGGTACGAGCAGTACTTC. Its protein is CASSPSGGYEQYF.